Listed here are 29 T cell receptor beta chains from one sample, sequenced in a study of regulatory T cells in long-lasting Graves disease. As for time point: persistent/refractory GD, antithyroid drugs over 5 years with positive TRAb. Construction of the TCR library relied on RNA isolated from PBMCs. Construction of the TCR beta libraries employed iRepertoire HTBI primers in conjunction with Arm-PCR of CDR3 regions. TCRdb reanalysed the multiplex PCR reads using MiXCR and keeps one entry per CDR3 protein. Among hundreds of thousands of distinct CDR3 sequences listed, 22% were seen once. The sequencing used peripheral blood mononuclear cells (PBMCs), collected when the disease was refractory, from a patient treated with antithyroid drugs. Every receptor here comes from a female donor with Graves disease.

This clonotype occurred a few times. The chain couples TRBV5-1 to TRBJ2-7, with a weak D call TRBD1 (6 bases). The CDR3 loop spans 14 amino acids. V was trimmed by 0 bases and J by 0 bases, leaving 7 bases between them. Germline lookup yields CDR1 SGHRS and CDR2 YFSETQ. This CDR3 is CASSLVGHSYEQYF. The CDR3 DNA is TGCGCCAGCAGCTTGGTGGGACACTCCTACGAGCAGTACTTC.

The V gene is TRBV7-2, the J gene TRBJ1-3, with TRBD1 matching over 10 bases. Trimming cost V 1 base and J 4 bases; bases outside gene matches: 4. The germline CDR1 and CDR2 sequences are SGHTA and FQGNSA. The CDR3 contains 16 residues. This chain's CDR3 is CASSLGGQGVGNTIYF. The CDR3 region has the DNA TGTGCCAGCAGCTTAGGAGGACAGGGGGTAGGAAACACCATATATTTT.

This clonotype was picked up a small number of times. The chain has TRBV4-1 and TRBJ2-2; no clear D. Trimming cost V 1 base and J 0 bases, with 9 bases left between them. The CDR3 length is 16 residues. Germline V lookup: CDR1 MGHRA, CDR2 YSYEKL. The CDR3: CASSQAITTNTGELFF. The CDR3 DNA reads as TGCGCCAGCAGCCAAGCGATTACAACGAACACCGGGGAGCTGTTTTTT.

This chain connects TRBV7-2 to TRBJ1-3, with 7 bases lining up with TRBD1. Trimming took 4 bases from V and 4 from J; bases not matched to a gene: 10. The CDR3 consists of 16 residues. Germline CDR1 SGHTA, CDR2 FQGNSA. The DNA of the CDR3 is TGTGCCAGCAGCTCCCACCGTTGGGACAGAGGAAACACCATATATTTT. Translating gives CASSSHRWDRGNTIYF.

This clonotype came up a few times. V usage is TRBV9 and J usage is TRBJ1-2; D unclear. The germline gives CDR1 SGDLS, CDR2 YYNGEE. V was shortened by 4 bases and J by 6 bases, with 13 bases between the two germline ends. The CDR3 runs 13 residues. CDR3 DNA: TGTGCCAGCAGCCGCCCAGAGGTTGATGGCTACACCTTC. It is translated as CASSRPEVDGYTF.

The J gene is TRBJ2-7, the V gene TRBV20-1, with a weak D call TRBD2 (5 bases). Germline assignment: CDR1 DFQATT and CDR2 SNEGSKA (reference sequence). V dropped 2 bases and J dropped 6 bases, with 17 bases sitting between them. This CDR3 comprises 14 residues. This chain's CDR3 is CSARTPDSGPEQYF. The CDR3 DNA reads as TGCAGTGCTAGAACCCCGGACTCGGGCCCCGAGCAGTACTTC.

This clonotype appeared many times. V gene TRBV11-2 combines with J gene TRBJ1-2; TRBD1 matches 7 bases. Germline CDR1 and CDR2: SGHAT and FQNNGV. The CDR3 covers 14 residues. V lost 5 bases and J lost 3; bases outside the gene matches: 6. CDR3 loop: CASSPQGDHYGYTF. The CDR3 DNA is TGTGCCAGCAGCCCCCAGGGGGATCACTATGGCTACACCTTC. The full variable domain, its missing parts supplied by reference TRBV11-2 and TRBJ1-2, is EAGVAQSPRYKIIEKRQSVAFWCNPISGHATLYWYQQILGQGPKLLIQFQNNGVVDDSQLPKDRFSAERLKGVDSTLKIQPAKLEDSAVYLCASSPQGDHYGYTFGSGTRLTVV.

Details on this clonotype: Mismatch with germline at one junction end may stem from a read error. This chain links TRBV30 with TRBJ2-7, with a possible D match to TRBD2 (5 bases). This CDR3 comprises 13 residues. The germline gives CDR1 GTSNPN, CDR2 SVGIG (reference sequence). CDR3 loop: CVWARRRSDEQYF. The CDR3, as DNA: TGTGTCTGGGCGCGGAGGCGATCCGACGAGCAGTACTTC.

The chain combines TRBV20-1 with TRBJ2-1; 7 bases align to TRBD2. This CDR3 region has 15 residues. J was trimmed by 5 bases and V by 4 bases; bases with no gene match: 11. Germline CDR1 reads DFQATT; CDR2 reads SNEGSKA (reference sequence). Here the CDR3 reads CSATPGGTRDNEQFF. Here the CDR3 DNA reads TGCAGTGCTACCCCCGGGGGGACGCGAGACAATGAGCAGTTCTTC.

This clonotype was seen a few times. V gene TRBV28 combines with J gene TRBJ2-7; D is perhaps TRBD2 (5 bases). V gave up 5 bases and J gave up 0 bases, with 14 bases separating them. The CDR3 totals 15 residues. The germline CDR1 and CDR2 sequences are MDHEN and SYDVKM. The CDR3 loop reads CASSPGLSPSYEQYF. The DNA of the CDR3 is TGTGCCAGCAGTCCCGGACTTTCACCCTCCTACGAGCAGTACTTC.

There are many counts of this clonotype. The chain combines TRBV28 with TRBJ2-7; unclear D gene. The CDR3 runs 12 residues. Germline CDR1 is MDHEN and CDR2 is SYDVKM. V shed 3 bases and J shed 6 bases, with 9 bases lying between them. The chain's CDR3 is CASSFGVGEQYF. For the CDR3, the DNA is TGTGCCAGCAGTTTTGGTGTTGGCGAGCAGTACTTC.

At least ten counts were recorded for this clonotype. This chain connects TRBV2 to TRBJ2-6; D gene uncertain. The CDR3 runs to 11 residues. Germline V CDR1 and CDR2: SNHLY, FYNNEI. V was pared by 6 bases and J by 9 bases, with 6 bases between. The chain's CDR3 is CASRLSNVLTF. CDR3 bases: TGTGCCAGCAGATTAAGCAACGTCCTGACTTTC. The full variable domain, rest sourced from reference TRBV2 and TRBJ2-6, is EPEVTQTPSHQVTQMGQEVILRCVPISNHLYFYWYRQILGQKVEFLVSFYNNEISEKSEIFDDQFSVERPDGSNFTLKIRSTKLEDSAMYFCASRLSNVLTFGAGSRLTVL.

V is TRBV6-1 and J is TRBJ1-1; no clear D gene. The CDR3 totals 14 residues. V lost 6 bases, J lost 8 bases, and 19 bases lay in between. Germline CDR1 MNHNS, CDR2 SASEGT. The CDR3 region is CASRGGLLSREAFF. The CDR3 nucleotides read TGTGCCAGCAGAGGAGGGTTACTTTCGCGGGAAGCTTTCTTT.

This clonotype was recorded many times. The gene calls are TRBV11-2 and TRBJ2-5; D gene ambiguous. Trimming shortened V by 3 bases and J by 1 base, and 15 bases separated the two germline ends. This CDR3 region has 16 residues. The V gene's germline CDR1 is SGHAT and CDR2 FQNNGV. CDR3 loop: CASSLVLIPLQETQYF. The DNA for the CDR3 is TGTGCCAGCAGCTTGGTGTTGATCCCCCTCCAAGAGACCCAGTACTTC.

The V gene is TRBV7-9, the J gene TRBJ2-3; D is possibly TRBD2 (5 bases). This CDR3 is 12 amino acids long. Germline assignment: CDR1 SEHNR and CDR2 FQNEAQ (reference sequence). V lost 4 bases and J lost 7, with 9 bases in between. The chain's CDR3 is CASSSGLNTQYF. DNA for the CDR3: TGTGCCAGCAGCTCAGGACTTAATACGCAGTATTTT.

The chain combines TRBV5-1 with TRBJ2-1; D gene unclear. This CDR3 has 14 amino acids. V lost 0 bases and J 4 bases, leaving 8 bases between the germline ends. CDR1 is SGHRS and CDR2 is YFSETQ in the germline V gene. CDR3 nucleotides: TGCGCCAGCAGCTTGGACGGTCATTACAATGAGCAGTTCTTC. Translation gives CASSLDGHYNEQFF.

V gene TRBV6-1 combines with J gene TRBJ2-5; tentatively, D is TRBD1 or TRBD2 (5 bases each). The CDR3 sequence is 15 residues long. V was clipped by 1 base and J by 7 bases, with 16 bases between them. Germline V lookup: CDR1 MNHNS, CDR2 SASEGT. The CDR3 spells CASSEDPGLRGTQYF. The CDR3 nucleotides are TGTGCCAGCAGTGAAGATCCGGGGCTGAGAGGGACCCAGTACTTC.

This clonotype was detected many times. The CDR3 here is CASSQDPLGFTFF. The CDR3 DNA follows: TGTGCCAGCAGCCAGGACCCCCTCGGATTTACTTTCTTT. This chain links TRBV3-1 with TRBJ1-1; D not resolved. The CDR3 spans 13 residues. The germline gives CDR1 LGHDT, CDR2 YNNKEL (reference sequence). Trimming shortened V by 3 bases and J by 12 bases, and 17 bases separated the two germline ends.

This clonotype has at least ten counts. An end of the junction differs from the germline gene, which may be a read error. The gene calls are TRBV2 and TRBJ1-5; D gene unclear. Germline V gene lookup returns CDR1 SNHLY and CDR2 FYNNEI. The length of the CDR3 is 13 residues. CDR3: CASREGVNQPQHF. CDR3 DNA sequence: TGTGCCAGCAGGGAAGGAGTCAATCAGCCCCAGCATTTT.

This clonotype has a count of ten or more. The chain employs TRBV29-1 and TRBJ1-2; weak D call: TRBD1 (5 bases). The V end was cut by 4 bases, the J end by 0 bases, with 12 bases between. This CDR3 is 14 amino acids long. In germline, CDR1 is SQVTM, CDR2 ANQGSEA. In DNA form, the CDR3 reads TGCAGCGTTGTAGGGGACGGAGCTAACTATGGCTACACCTTC. Translating it yields CSVVGDGANYGYTF.

This clonotype was counted at least ten times. This chain joins TRBV12-3 or TRBV12-4 and TRBJ1-2, with unresolved D. V lost 7 bases, J lost 9 bases, and 15 bases lay in between. The CDR3 contains 12 residues. The CDR3 protein is CASTLTGSRYTF. For the CDR3, the DNA is TGTGCCAGCACCCTGACCGGATCACGCTACACCTTC.

This clonotype was picked up a small number of times. This chain joins TRBV4-1 and TRBJ2-7; TRBD2 agrees at 7 bases. The CDR3 extends over 16 amino acids. Per the germline V gene, CDR1 is MGHRA and CDR2 is YSYEKL. Trimming removed 1 base from V and 0 bases from J; junction bases left unmatched: 6. The CDR3 coding sequence is TGCGCCAGCAGCCAAGCTAGCGGAGTGAGCTCCTACGAGCAGTACTTC. The encoded protein is CASSQASGVSSYEQYF.

In its sample, this clonotype was seen a few times. This chain's CDR3 is CASRSGTARVETQYF. The CDR3 DNA sequence: TGTGCCAGCAGAAGCGGGACCGCTAGAGTGGAGACCCAGTACTTC. This chain links TRBV5-4 with TRBJ2-5; TRBD2 aligns across 7 bases. The CDR3 totals 15 residues. CDR1 and CDR2 (germline): SGHNT, YYREEE (reference sequence). V shed 5 bases, J shed 5 bases, and the junction held 12 bases outside the gene matches.

This clonotype was picked up many times. The rearrangement joins TRBV11-2 to TRBJ1-6; D unclear. The V gene lost 2 bases and the J gene lost 3 bases, with 11 bases spanning the gap. The CDR3 length is 16 residues. Germline CDR1 and CDR2: SGHAT and FQNNGV. CDR3 DNA: TGTGCCAGCAGCTTACCTCCAGAACACTATAATTCACCCCTCCACTTT. It codes for CASSLPPEHYNSPLHF.

The chain recombines TRBV28 with TRBJ2-1; D is possibly TRBD1 (5 bases). Germline assignment: CDR1 MDHEN and CDR2 SYDVKM. Trimming left V 5 bases short and J 4 bases short, with 15 bases between. CDR3 length equals 15 residues. CDR3 region: CASSPLSRQYNEQFF. The DNA of the CDR3 is TGTGCCAGCAGTCCCCTAAGTCGACAGTACAATGAGCAGTTCTTC.

The chain couples TRBV5-1 to TRBJ2-7; TRBD1 matches 7 bases. Germline CDR1 and CDR2: SGHRS and YFSETQ. V gave up 3 bases and J gave up 6 bases; unmatched junction bases: 6. The CDR3 is made up of 13 amino acids. The CDR3 coding sequence is TGCGCCAGCAGCTCCCCGACAGGGCTCGAGCAGTACTTC. Its protein is CASSSPTGLEQYF.

To note about this clonotype: Given a much more abundant clone one base away, this may be a read error. The chain has TRBV15 and TRBJ1-3; D is ambiguous. V lost 0 bases, J lost 0 bases, and 6 bases lay in between. The V gene's germline CDR1 is LNHNV and CDR2 YYDKDF (reference sequence). The CDR3 is 15 amino acids. As DNA, the CDR3 is TGTGCCACCAGCAGAGATCCGATCTCTGGAAACACCATATATTTT. Its translation is CATSRDPISGNTIYF.

This clonotype has ten or more counts. V is TRBV28 and J is TRBJ2-3; D ambiguous. The V gene lost 10 bases and the J gene lost 4 bases, with 24 bases spanning the gap. Germline CDR1 and CDR2: MDHEN and SYDVKM. CDR3 length: 16 amino acids. Here the CDR3 reads CATDPGQPLLADTQYF. Here the CDR3 DNA reads TGTGCCACCGACCCGGGCCAGCCTCTTCTCGCAGATACGCAGTATTTT.

This clonotype has a handful of counts. The V gene is TRBV5-1, the J gene TRBJ2-2; D uncertain. The V end lost 0 bases, the J end lost 1 base, and 4 bases lay between the germline ends. This CDR3 region has 14 residues. Germline CDR1 SGHRS, CDR2 YFSETQ. Here the CDR3 DNA reads TGCGCCAGCAGCTTGGTCCAGAACACCGGGGAGCTGTTTTTT. It codes for CASSLVQNTGELFF. The full variable domain, in which reference TRBV5-1 and TRBJ2-2 provide the parts outside the CDR3, is KAGVTQTPRYLIKTRGQQVTLSCSPISGHRSVSWYQQTPGQGLQFLFEYFSETQRNKGNFPGRFSGRQFSNSRSEMNVSTLELGDSALYLCASSLVQNTGELFFGEGSRLTVL.